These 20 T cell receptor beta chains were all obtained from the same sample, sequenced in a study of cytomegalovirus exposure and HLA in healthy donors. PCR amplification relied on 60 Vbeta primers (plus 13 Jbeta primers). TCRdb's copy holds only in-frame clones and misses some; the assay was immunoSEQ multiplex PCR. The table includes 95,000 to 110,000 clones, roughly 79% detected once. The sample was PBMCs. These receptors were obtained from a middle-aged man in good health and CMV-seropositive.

The CDR3 nucleotides are TGTGCCAGCAGCTTATCGGACACTATGTACGAGCAGTACTTC. This translates into CASSLSDTMYEQYF. V gene TRBV11-2 combines with J gene TRBJ2-7, with D perhaps matching TRBD1 (5 bases). There are 14 residues in the CDR3. The V end lost 2 bases, the J end lost 4 bases, and 12 bases lay between the germline ends. Per the germline V gene, CDR1 is SGHAT and CDR2 is FQNNGV.

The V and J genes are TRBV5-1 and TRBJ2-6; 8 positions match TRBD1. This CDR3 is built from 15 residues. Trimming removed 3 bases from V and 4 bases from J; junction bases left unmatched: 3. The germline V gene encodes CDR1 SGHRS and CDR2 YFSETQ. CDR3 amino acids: CASSSTGVGANVLTF. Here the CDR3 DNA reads TGCGCCAGCAGCTCGACAGGGGTCGGGGCCAACGTCCTGACTTTC.

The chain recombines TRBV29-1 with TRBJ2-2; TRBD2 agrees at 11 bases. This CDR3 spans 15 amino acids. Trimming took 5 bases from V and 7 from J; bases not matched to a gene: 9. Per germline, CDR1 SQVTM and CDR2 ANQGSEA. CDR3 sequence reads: CSVRGGTSGSGELFF. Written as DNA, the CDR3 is TGCAGCGTTCGGGGGGGCACTAGCGGGAGCGGGGAGCTGTTTTTT.

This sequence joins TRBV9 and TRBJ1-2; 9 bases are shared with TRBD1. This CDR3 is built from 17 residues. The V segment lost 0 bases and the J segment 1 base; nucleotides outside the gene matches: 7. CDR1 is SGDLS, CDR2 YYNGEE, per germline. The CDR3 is CASSVGGATGGNYGYTF. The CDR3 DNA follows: TGTGCCAGCAGCGTAGGGGGGGCGACAGGGGGTAACTATGGCTACACCTTC. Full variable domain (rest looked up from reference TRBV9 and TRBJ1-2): DSGVTQTPKHLITATGQRVTLRCSPRSGDLSVYWYQQSLDQGLQFLIQYYNGEERAKGNILERFSAQQFPDLHSELNLSSLELGDSALYFCASSVGGATGGNYGYTFGSGTRLTVV.

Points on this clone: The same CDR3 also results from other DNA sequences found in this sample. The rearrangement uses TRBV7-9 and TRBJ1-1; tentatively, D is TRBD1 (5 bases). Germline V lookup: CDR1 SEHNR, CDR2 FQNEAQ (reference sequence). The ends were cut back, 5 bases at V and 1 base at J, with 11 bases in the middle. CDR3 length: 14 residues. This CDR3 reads CASSLLGGNTEAFF. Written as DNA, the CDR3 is TGTGCCAGCAGCCTCCTCGGGGGGAACACTGAAGCTTTCTTT.

This chain's CDR3 is CASSEHNQPQHF. CDR3 DNA sequence: TGTGCCAGCAGCGAGCACAATCAGCCCCAGCATTTT. The V call is TRBV5-5, the J call TRBJ1-5; no reliable D call. V was shortened by 4 bases and J by 3 bases, with 5 bases between the two germline ends. Germline V lookup: CDR1 SGHKS, CDR2 YYEKEE (reference sequence). The CDR3 loop spans 12 amino acids.

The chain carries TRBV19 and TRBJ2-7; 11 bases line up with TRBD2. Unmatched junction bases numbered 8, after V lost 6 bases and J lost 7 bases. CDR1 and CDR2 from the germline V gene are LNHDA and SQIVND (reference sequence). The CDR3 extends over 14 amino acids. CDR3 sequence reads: CASSLLAGVGEQYF. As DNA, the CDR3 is TGTGCCAGTAGCCTACTAGCGGGAGTGGGGGAGCAGTACTTC.

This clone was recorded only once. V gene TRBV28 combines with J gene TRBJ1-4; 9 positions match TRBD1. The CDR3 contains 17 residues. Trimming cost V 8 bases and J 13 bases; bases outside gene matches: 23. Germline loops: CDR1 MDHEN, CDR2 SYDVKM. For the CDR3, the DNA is TGTGCCAGCTCAACCCCCGGGACAGGGTCCCCCGGGGGAGGACTGTTTTTT. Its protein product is CASSTPGTGSPGGGLFF.

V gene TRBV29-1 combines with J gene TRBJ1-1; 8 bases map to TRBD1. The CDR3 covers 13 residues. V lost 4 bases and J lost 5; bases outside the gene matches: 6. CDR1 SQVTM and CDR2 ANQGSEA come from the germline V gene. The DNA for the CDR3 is TGCAGCGTTGCAGGGGGCATAGAAACTGAAGCTTTCTTT. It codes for CSVAGGIETEAFF.

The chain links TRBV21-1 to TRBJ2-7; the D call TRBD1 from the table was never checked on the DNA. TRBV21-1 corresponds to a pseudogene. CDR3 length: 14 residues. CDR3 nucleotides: TGTGCCAGCATCACAGGCGGCACCGTATGCGAGCAGTACTTC. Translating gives CASITGGTVCEQYF.

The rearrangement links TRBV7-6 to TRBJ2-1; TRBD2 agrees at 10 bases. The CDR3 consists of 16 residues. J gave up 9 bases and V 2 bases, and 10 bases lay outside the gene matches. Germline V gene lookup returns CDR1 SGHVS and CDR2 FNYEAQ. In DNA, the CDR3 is TGTGCCAGCAGCTTAATACGTATAGCGGGAGGCGGTGAGCAGTTCTTC. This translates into CASSLIRIAGGGEQFF. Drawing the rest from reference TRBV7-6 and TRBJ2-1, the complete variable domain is GAGVSQSPRYKVTKRGQDVALRCDPISGHVSLYWYRQALGQGPEFLTYFNYEAQQDKSGLPNDRFSAERPEGSISTLTIQRTEQRDSAMYRCASSLIRIAGGGEQFFGPGTRLTVL.

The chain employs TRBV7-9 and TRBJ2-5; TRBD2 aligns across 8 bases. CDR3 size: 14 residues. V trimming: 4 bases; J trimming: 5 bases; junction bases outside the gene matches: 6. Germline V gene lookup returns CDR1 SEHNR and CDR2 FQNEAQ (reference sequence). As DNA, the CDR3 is TGTGCCAGCAGCTCGCGGGGGGCCCCGGAGACCCAGTACTTC. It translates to CASSSRGAPETQYF.

The CDR3 reads CASSVMAGGHNEQFF. In DNA, the CDR3 is TGTGCCAGCAGTGTTATGGCGGGAGGGCACAATGAGCAGTTCTTC. V usage is TRBV6-1 and J usage is TRBJ2-1; 9 bases are shared with TRBD2. The CDR3 runs to 15 residues. From germline, CDR1 is MNHNS and CDR2 SASEGT. Trimming at V came to 4 bases and at J to 5 bases, leaving 6 bases not matched to a gene.

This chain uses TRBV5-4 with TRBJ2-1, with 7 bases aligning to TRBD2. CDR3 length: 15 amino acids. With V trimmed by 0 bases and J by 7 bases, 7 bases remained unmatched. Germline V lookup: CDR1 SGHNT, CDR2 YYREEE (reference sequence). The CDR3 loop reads CASSLAWAGENEQFF. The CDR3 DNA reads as TGTGCCAGCAGCTTGGCCTGGGCGGGAGAAAATGAGCAGTTCTTC.

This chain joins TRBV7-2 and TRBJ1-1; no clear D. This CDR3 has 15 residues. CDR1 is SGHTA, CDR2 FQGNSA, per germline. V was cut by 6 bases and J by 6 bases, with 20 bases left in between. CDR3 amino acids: CASSPSSYSTAEAFF. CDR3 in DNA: TGTGCCAGCAGTCCTTCGTCCTACTCCACAGCTGAAGCTTTCTTT.

CDR3 DNA sequence: TGTGCCAGCAGCTTAGGTAACAGCCGCTCGAACACCGGGGAGCTGTTTTTT. This translates into CASSLGNSRSNTGELFF. The genes are TRBV11-2 and TRBJ2-2; no reliable D call. CDR3 length: 17 residues. Trimming left V 1 base short and J 0 bases short, with 12 bases between. Germline loops: CDR1 SGHAT, CDR2 FQNNGV.

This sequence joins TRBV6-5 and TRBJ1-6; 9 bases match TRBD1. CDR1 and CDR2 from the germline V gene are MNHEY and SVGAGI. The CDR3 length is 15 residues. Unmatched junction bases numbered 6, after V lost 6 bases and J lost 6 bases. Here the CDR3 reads CASRPPQGANSPLHF. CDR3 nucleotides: TGTGCCAGCAGACCCCCACAGGGGGCTAATTCACCCCTCCACTTT.

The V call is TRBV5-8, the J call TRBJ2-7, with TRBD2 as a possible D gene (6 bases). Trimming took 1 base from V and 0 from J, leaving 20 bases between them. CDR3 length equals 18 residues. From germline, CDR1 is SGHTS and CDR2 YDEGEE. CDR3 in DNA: TGTGCCAGCAGCTTGTTTTCCGGACTAAGCGGTCTCTCCTACGAGCAGTACTTC. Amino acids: CASSLFSGLSGLSYEQYF.

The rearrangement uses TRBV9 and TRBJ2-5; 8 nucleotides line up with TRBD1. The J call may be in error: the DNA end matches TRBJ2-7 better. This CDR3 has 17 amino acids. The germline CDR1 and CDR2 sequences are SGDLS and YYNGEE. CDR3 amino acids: CASSVDPPGGLSYEQYF. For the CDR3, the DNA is TGTGCCAGCAGCGTAGATCCCCCAGGGGGCCTATCCTACGAGCAGTACTTC.

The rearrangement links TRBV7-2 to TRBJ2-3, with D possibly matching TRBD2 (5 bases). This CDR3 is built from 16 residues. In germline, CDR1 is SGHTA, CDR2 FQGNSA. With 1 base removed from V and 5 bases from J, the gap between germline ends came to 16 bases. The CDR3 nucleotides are TGTGCCAGCAGCTTAGGGGCAACTAGGGATAGAGATACGCAGTATTTT. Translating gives CASSLGATRDRDTQYF.